This entry describes one T cell receptor (beta chain). Antigen: not known. This specimen comes from a study of spatial heterogeneity in lung cancer. General study results and limits: Compared with follow-up, resection was when ubiquitous expanded tumor TCRs appeared in blood more.

CDR3 size: 16 residues. The V segment lost 5 bases and the J segment 2 bases; nucleotides outside the gene matches: 8. In germline, CDR1 is GTSNPN, CDR2 SVGIG (reference sequence). The time point: sample taken at primary tumor resection. The authors sequenced whole RNA from tumor, nontumor lung or frozen PBMC without sorting. TCRdb reprocessed the 5' RACE reads via MiXCR and lists one record per CDR3 protein. The sample contains 20,000 to 25,000 distinct CDR3 sequences, 4.5% to 5% of which appear only once. This TCR was recovered from a male donor with early-stage non-small cell lung cancer. The V gene is TRBV30, the J gene TRBJ2-4; TRBD1 agrees at 11 bases. The starting material was PBMCs, obtained at surgery. CDR3 DNA: TGTGCCTGGTCGTCCGGGACAGGGGGTCCCAAAAACATTCAGTACTTC. It specifies CAWSSGTGGPKNIQYF.